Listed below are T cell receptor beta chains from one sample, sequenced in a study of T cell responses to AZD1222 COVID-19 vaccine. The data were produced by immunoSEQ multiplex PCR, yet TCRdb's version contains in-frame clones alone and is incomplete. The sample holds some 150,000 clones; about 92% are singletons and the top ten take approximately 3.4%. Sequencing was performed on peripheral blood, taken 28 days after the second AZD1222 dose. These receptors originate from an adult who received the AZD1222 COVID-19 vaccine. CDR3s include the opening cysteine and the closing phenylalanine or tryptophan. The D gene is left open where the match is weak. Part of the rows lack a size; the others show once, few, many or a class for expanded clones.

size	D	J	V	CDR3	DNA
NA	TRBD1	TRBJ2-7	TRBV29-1	CSVGKTGGDPRSYEQYF	TGCAGCGTCGGTAAGACAGGGGGCGATCCCCGCTCCTACGAGCAGTACTTC
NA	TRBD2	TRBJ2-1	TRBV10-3	CAIRGTNTYNEQFF	TGTGCCATCAGGGGGACTAATACCTACAATGAGCAGTTCTTC
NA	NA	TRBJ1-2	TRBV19	CASRPSGINYGYTF	TGTGCCAGTAGGCCGTCTGGTATCAACTATGGCTACACCTTC
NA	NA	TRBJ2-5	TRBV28	CASSLGSWETQYF	TGTGCCAGCAGCCTGGGGAGTTGGGAGACCCAGTACTTC
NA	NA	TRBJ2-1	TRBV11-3	CASSPYLASYNEQFF	TGTGCCAGCAGCCCCTACCTAGCGTCCTACAATGAGCAGTTCTTC
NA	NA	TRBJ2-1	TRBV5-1	CASSLVAHEQFF	TGCGCCAGCAGCTTGGTTGCCCATGAGCAGTTCTTC
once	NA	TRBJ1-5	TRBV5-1	CASSLFSGDQPQHF	TGCGCCAGCAGCTTGTTTTCGGGGGATCAGCCCCAGCATTTT
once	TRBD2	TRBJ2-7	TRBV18	CASSRDGRDTYEQYF	TGTGCCAGCTCACGAGATGGGAGGGATACCTACGAGCAGTACTTC
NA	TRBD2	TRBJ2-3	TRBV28	CASSPLTREDTDTQYF	TGTGCCAGCAGTCCCCTAACGCGGGAGGATACAGATACGCAGTATTTT
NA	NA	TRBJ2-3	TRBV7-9	CASSLASAPSTDTQYF	TGTGCCAGCAGCTTAGCCAGCGCCCCTAGCACAGATACGCAGTATTTT
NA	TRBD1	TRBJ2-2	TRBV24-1	CATSDAGQGFAGELFF	TGTGCCACCAGTGATGCAGGACAGGGATTCGCCGGGGAGCTGTTTTTT
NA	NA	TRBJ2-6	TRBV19	CATQQGSGANVLTF	TGTGCCACCCAACAGGGTTCTGGGGCCAACGTCCTGACTTTC
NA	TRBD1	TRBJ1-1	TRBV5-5	CASSRITTGGNTEAFF	TGTGCCAGCAGCCGAATTACGACAGGGGGGAACACTGAAGCTTTCTTT
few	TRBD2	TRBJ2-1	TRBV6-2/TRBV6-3	CASSYLAGDFDEQFF	TGTGCCAGCAGTTATTTAGCGGGAGATTTCGATGAGCAGTTCTTC
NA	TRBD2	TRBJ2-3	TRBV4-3	CASSQERDRFRTSGRDTQYF	TGCGCCAGCAGCCAAGAGCGGGACAGATTTAGGACTAGCGGGAGGGATACGCAGTATTTT
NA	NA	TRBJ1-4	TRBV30	CAWSVITPEKLFF	TGTGCCTGGAGTGTAATCACACCTGAAAAACTGTTTTTT
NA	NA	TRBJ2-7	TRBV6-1	CASSERTPSYEQYF	TGTGCCAGCAGTGAAAGGACACCCTCCTACGAGCAGTACTTC
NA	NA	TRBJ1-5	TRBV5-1	CASSLESGRNQPQHF	TGCGCCAGCAGCTTGGAGTCAGGGAGGAATCAGCCCCAGCATTTT
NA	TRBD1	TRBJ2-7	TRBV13	CASSPADRAYEQYF	TGTGCCAGCAGTCCAGCGGACAGGGCCTACGAGCAGTACTTC
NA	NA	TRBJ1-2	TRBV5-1	CASSFRSGDGYTF	TGCGCCAGCAGCTTTCGTTCTGGGGATGGCTACACCTTC
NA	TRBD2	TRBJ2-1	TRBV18	CASSPKTSGRGEQFF	TGTGCCAGCTCTCCAAAGACTAGCGGGAGAGGGGAGCAGTTCTTC
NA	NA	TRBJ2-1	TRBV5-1	CASSLVSGYNEQFF	TGCGCCAGCAGCTTGGTGTCGGGCTACAATGAGCAGTTCTTC
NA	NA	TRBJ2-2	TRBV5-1	CASSLVRQANTGELFF	TGCGCCAGCAGCTTGGTCCGACAGGCGAACACCGGGGAGCTGTTTTTT
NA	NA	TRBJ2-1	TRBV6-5	CASNYLGEQFF	TGTGCCAGCAACTACCTGGGTGAGCAGTTCTTC
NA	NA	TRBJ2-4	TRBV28	CASSLFGQGGKNIQYF	TGTGCCAGCAGTTTATTTGGTCAGGGGGGGAAAAACATTCAGTACTTC
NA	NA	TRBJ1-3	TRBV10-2	CASSETLRTGSPTSGNTIYF	TGCGCCAGCAGTGAGACCCTCCGAACAGGGAGCCCTACCTCTGGAAACACCATATATTTT
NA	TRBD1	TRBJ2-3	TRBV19	CASSDDRDHTDTQYF	TGTGCCAGTAGTGACGACAGGGATCACACAGATACGCAGTATTTT
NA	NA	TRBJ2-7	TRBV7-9	CASSPYGFGTREGGEQYF	TGTGCCAGCAGTCCCTACGGATTCGGGACAAGGGAGGGGGGAGAGCAGTACTTC
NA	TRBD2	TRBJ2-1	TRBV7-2	CASSRQAAGRIDEQFF	TGTGCCAGCAGCCGCCAAGCAGCGGGGAGAATAGACGAGCAGTTCTTC
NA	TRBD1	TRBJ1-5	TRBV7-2	CASRETGSGSNQPQHF	TGTGCCAGCCGAGAGACAGGGTCGGGAAGCAATCAGCCCCAGCATTTT
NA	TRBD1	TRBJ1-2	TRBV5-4	CASSLDRGANYGYTF	TGTGCCAGCAGCTTGGACAGGGGTGCTAACTATGGCTACACCTTC